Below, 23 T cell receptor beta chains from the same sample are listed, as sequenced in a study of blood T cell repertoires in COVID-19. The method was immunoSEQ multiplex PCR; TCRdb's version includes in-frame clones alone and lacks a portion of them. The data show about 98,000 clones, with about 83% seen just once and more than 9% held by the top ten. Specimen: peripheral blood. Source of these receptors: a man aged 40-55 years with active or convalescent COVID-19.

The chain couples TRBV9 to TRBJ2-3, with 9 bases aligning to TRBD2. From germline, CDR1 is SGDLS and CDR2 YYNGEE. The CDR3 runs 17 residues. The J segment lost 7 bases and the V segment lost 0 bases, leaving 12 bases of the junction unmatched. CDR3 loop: CASSVGQRGAMVNTQYF. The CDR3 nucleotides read TGTGCCAGCAGCGTAGGGCAGCGGGGGGCCATGGTTAATACGCAGTATTTT.

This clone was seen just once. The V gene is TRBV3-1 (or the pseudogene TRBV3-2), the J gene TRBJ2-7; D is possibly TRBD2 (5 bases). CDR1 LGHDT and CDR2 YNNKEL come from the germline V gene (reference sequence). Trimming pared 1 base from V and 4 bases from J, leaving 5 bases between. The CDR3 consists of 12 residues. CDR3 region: CASSQGEYEQYF. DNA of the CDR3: TGTGCCAGCAGCCAAGGGGAGTACGAGCAGTACTTC.

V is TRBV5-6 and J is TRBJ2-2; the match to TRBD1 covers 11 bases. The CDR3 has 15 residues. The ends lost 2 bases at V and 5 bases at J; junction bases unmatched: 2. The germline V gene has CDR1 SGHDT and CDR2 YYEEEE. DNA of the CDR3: TGTGCCAGCAGCTTTAGGGACAGGGGGACCGGGGAGCTGTTTTTT. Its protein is CASSFRDRGTGELFF.

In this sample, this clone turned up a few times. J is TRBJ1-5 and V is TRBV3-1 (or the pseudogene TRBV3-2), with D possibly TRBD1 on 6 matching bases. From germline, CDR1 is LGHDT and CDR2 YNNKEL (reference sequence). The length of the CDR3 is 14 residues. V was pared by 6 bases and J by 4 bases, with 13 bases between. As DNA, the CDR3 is TGTGCCAGCAGTCACAGGGTTGAAAATCAGCCCCAGCATTTT. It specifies CASSHRVENQPQHF.

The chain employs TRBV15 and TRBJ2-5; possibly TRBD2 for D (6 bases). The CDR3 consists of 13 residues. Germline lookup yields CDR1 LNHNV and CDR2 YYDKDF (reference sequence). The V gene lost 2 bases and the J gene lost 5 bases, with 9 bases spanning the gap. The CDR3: CATSRISGETQYF. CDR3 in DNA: TGTGCCACCAGCAGAATAAGCGGGGAGACCCAGTACTTC. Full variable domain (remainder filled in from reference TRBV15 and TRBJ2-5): DAMVIQNPRYQVTQFGKPVTLSCSQTLNHNVMYWYQQKSSQAPKLLFHYYDKDFNNEADTPDNFQSRRPNTSFCFLDIRSPGLGDTAMYLCATSRISGETQYFGPGTRLLVL.

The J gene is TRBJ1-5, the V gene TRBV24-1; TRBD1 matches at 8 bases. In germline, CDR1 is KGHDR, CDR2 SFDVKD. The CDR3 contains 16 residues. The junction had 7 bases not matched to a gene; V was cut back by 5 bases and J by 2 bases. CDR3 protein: CATSATDRGGNQPQHF. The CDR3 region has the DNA TGTGCCACCAGTGCGACCGACAGGGGTGGCAATCAGCCCCAGCATTTT.

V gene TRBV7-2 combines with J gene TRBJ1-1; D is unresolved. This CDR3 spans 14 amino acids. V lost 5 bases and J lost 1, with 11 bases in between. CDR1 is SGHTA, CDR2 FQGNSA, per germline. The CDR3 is CASSPSSGNTEAFF. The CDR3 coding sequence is TGTGCCAGCAGCCCATCCTCAGGGAACACTGAAGCTTTCTTT.

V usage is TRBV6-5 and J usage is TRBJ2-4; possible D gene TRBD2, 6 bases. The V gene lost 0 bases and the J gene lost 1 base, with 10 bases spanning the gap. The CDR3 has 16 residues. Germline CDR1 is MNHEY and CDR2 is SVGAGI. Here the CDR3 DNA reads TGTGCCAGCAGTTACTCTGGGGGGTATGCCAAAAACATTCAGTACTTC. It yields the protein CASSYSGGYAKNIQYF.

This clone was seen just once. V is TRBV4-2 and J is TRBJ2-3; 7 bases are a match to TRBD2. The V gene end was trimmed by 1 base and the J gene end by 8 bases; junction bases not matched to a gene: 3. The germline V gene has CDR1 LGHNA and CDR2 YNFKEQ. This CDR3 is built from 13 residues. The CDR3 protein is CASSQGQRGTQYF. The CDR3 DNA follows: TGTGCCAGCAGCCAAGGCCAGCGGGGTACGCAGTATTTT.

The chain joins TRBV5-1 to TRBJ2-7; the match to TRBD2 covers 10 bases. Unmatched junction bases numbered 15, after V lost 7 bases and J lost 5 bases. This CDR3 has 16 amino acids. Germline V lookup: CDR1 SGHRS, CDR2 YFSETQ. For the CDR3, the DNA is TGCGCCAGCGAAGAGACGCCACTAGCGGGGTACCACGAGCAGTACTTC. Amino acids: CASEETPLAGYHEQYF.

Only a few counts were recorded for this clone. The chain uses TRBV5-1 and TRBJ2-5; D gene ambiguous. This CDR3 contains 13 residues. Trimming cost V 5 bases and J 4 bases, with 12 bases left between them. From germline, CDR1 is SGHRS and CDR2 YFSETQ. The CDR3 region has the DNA TGCGCCAGCAGTCCCGGTAGAGGAGAGACCCAGTACTTC. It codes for CASSPGRGETQYF.

This chain's CDR3 is CSSRGGGLGETQYF. The CDR3 nucleotides read TGCAGCTCAAGGGGCGGGGGGCTTGGAGAGACCCAGTACTTC. V gene TRBV29-1 combines with J gene TRBJ2-5, with TRBD2 matching over 8 bases. The CDR3 has 14 amino acids. V gave up 8 bases and J gave up 4 bases; unmatched junction bases: 12. Germline CDR1 reads SQVTM; CDR2 reads ANQGSEA.

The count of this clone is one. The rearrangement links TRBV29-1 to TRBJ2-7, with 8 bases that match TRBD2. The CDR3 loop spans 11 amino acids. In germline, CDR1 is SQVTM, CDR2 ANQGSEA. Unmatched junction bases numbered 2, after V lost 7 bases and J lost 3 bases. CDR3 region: CSAGGGYEQYF. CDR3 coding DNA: TGCAGCGCCGGGGGGGGCTACGAGCAGTACTTC.

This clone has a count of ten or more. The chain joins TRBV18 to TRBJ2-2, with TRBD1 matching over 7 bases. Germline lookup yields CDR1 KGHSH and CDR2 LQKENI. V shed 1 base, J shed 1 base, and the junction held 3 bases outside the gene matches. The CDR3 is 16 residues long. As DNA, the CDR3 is TGTGCCAGCTCACCACAGGGGGCGCGGAACACCGGGGAGCTGTTTTTT. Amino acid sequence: CASSPQGARNTGELFF.

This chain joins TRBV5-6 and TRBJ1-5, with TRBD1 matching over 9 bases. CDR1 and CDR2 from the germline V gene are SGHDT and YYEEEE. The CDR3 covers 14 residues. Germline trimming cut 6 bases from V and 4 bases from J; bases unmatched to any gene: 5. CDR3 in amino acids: CASTAGTGNQPQHF. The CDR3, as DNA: TGTGCCAGCACCGCGGGGACAGGGAATCAGCCCCAGCATTTT.

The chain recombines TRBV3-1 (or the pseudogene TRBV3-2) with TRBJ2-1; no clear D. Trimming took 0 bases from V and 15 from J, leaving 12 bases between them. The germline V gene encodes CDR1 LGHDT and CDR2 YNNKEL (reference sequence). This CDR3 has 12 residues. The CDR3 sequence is CASSQDLNLRFF. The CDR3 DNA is TGTGCCAGCAGCCAAGATCTCAATCTGCGGTTCTTC.

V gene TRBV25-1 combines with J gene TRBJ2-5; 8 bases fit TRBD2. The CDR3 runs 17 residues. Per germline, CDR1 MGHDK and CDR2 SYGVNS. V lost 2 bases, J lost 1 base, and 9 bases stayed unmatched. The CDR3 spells CASSERAGLGTQETQYF. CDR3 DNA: TGTGCCAGCAGTGAAAGGGCGGGACTAGGGACCCAAGAGACCCAGTACTTC.

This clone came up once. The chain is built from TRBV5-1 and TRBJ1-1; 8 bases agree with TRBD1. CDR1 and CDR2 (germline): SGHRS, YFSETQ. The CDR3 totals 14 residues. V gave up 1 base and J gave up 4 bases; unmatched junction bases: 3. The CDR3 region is CASSLRQGATEAFF. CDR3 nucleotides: TGCGCCAGCAGCTTGCGGCAGGGGGCCACTGAAGCTTTCTTT.

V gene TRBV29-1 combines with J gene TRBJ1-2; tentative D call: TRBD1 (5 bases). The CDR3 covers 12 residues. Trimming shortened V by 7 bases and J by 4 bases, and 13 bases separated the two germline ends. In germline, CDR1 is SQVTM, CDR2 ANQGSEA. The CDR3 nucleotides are TGCAGCGGTATGACAGATTCCTATGGCTACACCTTC. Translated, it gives CSGMTDSYGYTF.

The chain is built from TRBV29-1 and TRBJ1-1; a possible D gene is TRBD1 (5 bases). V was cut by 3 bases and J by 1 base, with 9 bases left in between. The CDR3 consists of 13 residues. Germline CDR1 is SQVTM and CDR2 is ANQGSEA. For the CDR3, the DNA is TGCAGCGTTGACAGGGTCAGGAACACTGAAGCTTTCTTT. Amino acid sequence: CSVDRVRNTEAFF.

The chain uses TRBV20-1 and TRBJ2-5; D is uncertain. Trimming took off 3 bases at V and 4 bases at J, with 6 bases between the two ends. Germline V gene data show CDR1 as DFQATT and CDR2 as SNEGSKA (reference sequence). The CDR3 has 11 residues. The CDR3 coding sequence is TGCAGTGCTAGCAGTGGAGAGACCCAGTACTTC. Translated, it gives CSASSGETQYF.

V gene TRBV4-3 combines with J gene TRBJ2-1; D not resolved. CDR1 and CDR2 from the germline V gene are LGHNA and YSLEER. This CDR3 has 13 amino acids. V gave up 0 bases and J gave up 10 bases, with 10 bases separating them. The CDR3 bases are TGCGCCAGCAGCCAAGAAGGCCCCAGGGAGCAGTTCTTC. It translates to CASSQEGPREQFF.

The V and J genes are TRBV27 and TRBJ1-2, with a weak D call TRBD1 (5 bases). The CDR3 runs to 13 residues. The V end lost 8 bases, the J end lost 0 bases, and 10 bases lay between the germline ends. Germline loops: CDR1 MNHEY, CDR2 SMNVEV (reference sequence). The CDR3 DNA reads TGTGCCAGCGCCGGGACTTCTAACTATGGCTACACCTTC. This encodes CASAGTSNYGYTF.